This entry describes one TCR beta chain. The antigen remains undetermined. Profiled with immunoSEQ multiplex PCR; TCRdb holds only in-frame clones, not every one. This repertoire shows 95,000 to 130,000 clones, about 90% found once; its top ten account for roughly 8%. The data belong to a study of T cell responses to AZD1222 COVID-19 vaccine. Findings and caveats of the study: The donors showed a predominance of white British ancestry and of females, with possible underestimation of clonal diversity.

This specimen was peripheral blood, taken on day 0 of AZD1222 vaccination. The sequence came from an adult in good health.

This CDR3 is CASSLDSNEKLFF. As DNA, the CDR3 is TGTGCCAGCAGTCTTGACAGTAATGAAAAACTGTTTTTT. This chain links TRBV2 with TRBJ1-4, with D possibly being TRBD1 (5 bases). V gave up 5 bases and J gave up 4 bases, with 8 bases separating them. The CDR3 length is 13 residues. From germline, CDR1 is SNHLY and CDR2 FYNNEI. The entire variable domain, with the rest obtained from reference TRBV2 and TRBJ1-4, is as follows: EPEVTQTPSHQVTQMGQEVILRCVPISNHLYFYWYRQILGQKVEFLVSFYNNEISEKSEIFDDQFSVERPDGSNFTLKIRSTKLEDSAMYFCASSLDSNEKLFFGSGTQLSVL.